Only one count was recorded for the clone carrying this TCR beta chain. Per germline, CDR1 MNHNS and CDR2 SASEGT. The CDR3 extends over 16 amino acids. Combining a sample-barcoded 5' primer with a J-beta primer mix, a second PCR ran for roughly 7 to 12 cycles. Using its own MiXCR run on the 5' RACE reads, TCRdb lists one record per CDR3 protein. The sample lists roughly 1,300,000 distinct CDR3 sequences, roughly 59% occurring once. The entry originates in a study of blood T cells in healthy people across ages. The receptor was derived from a man younger than 35 in good health. Source material: blood. The chain carries TRBV6-1 and TRBJ2-7, with 13 bases fitting TRBD2. The assigned J gene may be wrong: the sequence end matches TRBJ2-5 better. This CDR3 is CASSMTWTSGSKTQYF. CDR3 DNA sequence: TGTGCCAGCAGTATGACTTGGACTAGCGGGAGCAAGACCCAGTACTTC.